The subject of this entry is one T cell receptor (beta chain). The source of the sample is a study of blood T cell repertoires in COVID-19. Method: immunoSEQ multiplex PCR; TCRdb's copy keeps in-frame clones and lacks some. The sample consists of 84,000 or so clones, roughly 80% of them appearing once. The CDR3 sequence is 14 residues long. Germline CDR1 reads WNHNN; CDR2 reads SYGVQD (reference sequence). V was pared by 6 bases and J by 2 bases, with 5 bases of the junction left unmatched. Input material: peripheral blood. The TCR comes from a human donor in a cohort sampled during active COVID-19. This chain links TRBV10-1 with TRBJ2-3; 7 bases fit TRBD2. The CDR3 DNA sequence: TGCGCCAGCAGCCTAGCGGTCCTCACAGATACGCAGTATTTT. It encodes CASSLAVLTDTQYF.